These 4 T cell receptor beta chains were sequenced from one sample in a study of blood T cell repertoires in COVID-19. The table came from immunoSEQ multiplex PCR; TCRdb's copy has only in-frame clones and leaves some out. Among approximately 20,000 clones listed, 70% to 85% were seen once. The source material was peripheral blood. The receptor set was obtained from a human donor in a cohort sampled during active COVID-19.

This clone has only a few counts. In DNA, the CDR3 is TGTGCTAGTGGTTTGGTTACGGGGAAGTCCTACGAGCAGTACTTC. Amino acid sequence: CASGLVTGKSYEQYF. V is TRBV12-5 and J is TRBJ2-7; D possibly corresponds to TRBD2 (5 bases). V was trimmed by 0 bases and J by 1 base, leaving 10 bases between them. Germline V lookup: CDR1 LGHNT, CDR2 FRNRAP. The CDR3 length is 15 residues.

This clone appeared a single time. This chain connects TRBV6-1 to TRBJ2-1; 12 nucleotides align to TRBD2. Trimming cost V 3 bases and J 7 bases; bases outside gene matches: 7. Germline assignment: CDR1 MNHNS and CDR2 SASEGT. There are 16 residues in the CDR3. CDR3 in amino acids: CASSEPSGRAENEQFF. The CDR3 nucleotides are TGTGCCAGCAGTGAGCCTAGCGGGAGGGCCGAAAATGAGCAGTTCTTC.

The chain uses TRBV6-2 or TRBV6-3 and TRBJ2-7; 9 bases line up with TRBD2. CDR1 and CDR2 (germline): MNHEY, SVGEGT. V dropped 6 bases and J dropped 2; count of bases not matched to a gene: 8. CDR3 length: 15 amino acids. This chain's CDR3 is CASSPLAGLTYEQYF. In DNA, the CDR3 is TGTGCCAGCAGCCCACTAGCGGGCCTTACCTACGAGCAGTACTTC.

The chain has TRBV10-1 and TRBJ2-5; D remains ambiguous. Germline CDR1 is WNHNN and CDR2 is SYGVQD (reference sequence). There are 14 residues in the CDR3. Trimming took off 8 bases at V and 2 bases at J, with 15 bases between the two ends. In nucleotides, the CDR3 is TGCGCCAGCTTGGTCCGGAGAGTACAAGAGACCCAGTACTTC. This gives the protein CASLVRRVQETQYF.